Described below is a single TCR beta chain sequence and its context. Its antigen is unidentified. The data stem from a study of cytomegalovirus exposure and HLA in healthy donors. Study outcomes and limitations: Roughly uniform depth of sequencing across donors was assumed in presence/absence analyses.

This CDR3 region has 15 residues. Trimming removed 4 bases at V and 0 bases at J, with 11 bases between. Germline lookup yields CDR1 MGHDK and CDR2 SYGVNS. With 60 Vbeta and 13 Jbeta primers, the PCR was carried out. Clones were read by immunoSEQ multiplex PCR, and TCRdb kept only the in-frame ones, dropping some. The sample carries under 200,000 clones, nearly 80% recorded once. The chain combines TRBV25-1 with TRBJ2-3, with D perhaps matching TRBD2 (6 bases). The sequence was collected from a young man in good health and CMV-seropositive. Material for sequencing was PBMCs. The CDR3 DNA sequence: TGTGCCAGCAGTGCGTTTGCGGGGAGCACAGATACGCAGTATTTT. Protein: CASSAFAGSTDTQYF.